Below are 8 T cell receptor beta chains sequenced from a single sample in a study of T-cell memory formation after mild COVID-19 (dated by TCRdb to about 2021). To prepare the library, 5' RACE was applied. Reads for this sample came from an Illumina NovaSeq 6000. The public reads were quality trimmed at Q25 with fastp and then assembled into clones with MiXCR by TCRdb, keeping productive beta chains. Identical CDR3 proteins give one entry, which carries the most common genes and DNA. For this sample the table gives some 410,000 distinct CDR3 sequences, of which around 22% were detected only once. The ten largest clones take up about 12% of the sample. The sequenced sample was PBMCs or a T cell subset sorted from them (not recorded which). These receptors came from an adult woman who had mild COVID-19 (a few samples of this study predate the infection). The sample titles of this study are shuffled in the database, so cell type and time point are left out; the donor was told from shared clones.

CDR3 sequence (DNA): TGTGCCAGCAGCGCCCGGGACACGGTCACAGATACGCAGTATTTT. Its translation is CASSARDTVTDTQYF. The chain combines TRBV9 with TRBJ2-3; D possibly corresponds to TRBD1 (6 bases). The CDR3 loop spans 15 amino acids. CDR1 and CDR2 from the germline V gene are SGDLS and YYNGEE. With 3 bases removed from V and 2 bases from J, the gap between germline ends came to 13 bases.

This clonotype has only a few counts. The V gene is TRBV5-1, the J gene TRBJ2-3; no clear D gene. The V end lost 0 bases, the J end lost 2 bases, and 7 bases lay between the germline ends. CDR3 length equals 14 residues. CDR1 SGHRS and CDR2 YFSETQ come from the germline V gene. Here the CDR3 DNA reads TGCGCCAGCAGCTTGGACAGCCCCACAGATACGCAGTATTTT. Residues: CASSLDSPTDTQYF.

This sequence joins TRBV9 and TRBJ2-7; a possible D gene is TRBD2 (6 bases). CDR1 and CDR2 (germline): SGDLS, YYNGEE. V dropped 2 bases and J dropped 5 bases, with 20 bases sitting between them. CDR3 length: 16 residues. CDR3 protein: CASSVSSATRVHEQYF. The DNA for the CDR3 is TGTGCCAGCAGCGTGTCCTCCGCGACTAGAGTCCACGAGCAGTACTTC.

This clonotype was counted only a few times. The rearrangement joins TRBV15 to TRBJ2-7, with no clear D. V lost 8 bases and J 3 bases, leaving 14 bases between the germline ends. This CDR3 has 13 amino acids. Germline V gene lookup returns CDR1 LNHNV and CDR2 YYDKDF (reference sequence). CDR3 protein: CATSVATGYEQYF. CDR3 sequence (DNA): TGTGCCACCTCCGTTGCCACTGGCTACGAGCAGTACTTC.

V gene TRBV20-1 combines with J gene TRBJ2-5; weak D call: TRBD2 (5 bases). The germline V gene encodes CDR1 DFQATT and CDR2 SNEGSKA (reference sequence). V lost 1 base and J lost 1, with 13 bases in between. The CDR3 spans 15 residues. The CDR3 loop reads CSARAGSIFQETQYF. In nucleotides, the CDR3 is TGCAGTGCTAGAGCGGGGTCGATCTTCCAAGAGACCCAGTACTTC.

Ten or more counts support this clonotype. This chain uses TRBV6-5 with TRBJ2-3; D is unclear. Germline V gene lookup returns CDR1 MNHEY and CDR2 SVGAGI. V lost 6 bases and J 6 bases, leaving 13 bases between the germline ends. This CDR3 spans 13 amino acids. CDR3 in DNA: TGTGCCAGCAGGGATCTGGTTGCGGATACGCAGTATTTT. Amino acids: CASRDLVADTQYF.

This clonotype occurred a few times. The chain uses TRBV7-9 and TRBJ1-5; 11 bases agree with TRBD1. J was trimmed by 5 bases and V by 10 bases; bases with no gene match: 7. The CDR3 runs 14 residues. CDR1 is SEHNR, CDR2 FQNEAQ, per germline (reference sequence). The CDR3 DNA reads TGTGCCACCTCGGGGACAGGGGGTTATCAGCCCCAGCATTTT. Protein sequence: CATSGTGGYQPQHF.

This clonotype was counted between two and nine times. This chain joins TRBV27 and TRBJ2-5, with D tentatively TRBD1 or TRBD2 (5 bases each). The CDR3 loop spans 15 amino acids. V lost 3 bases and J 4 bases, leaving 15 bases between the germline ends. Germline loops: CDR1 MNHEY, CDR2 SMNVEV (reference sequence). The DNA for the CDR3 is TGTGCCAGCAGTTTGAGAGGGGCGCGAGGAGAGACCCAGTACTTC. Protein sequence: CASSLRGARGETQYF.